The T cell receptor (beta chain) described here comes from a study of blood T cell repertoires in COVID-19. The CDR3 loop spans 14 amino acids. Germline V lookup: CDR1 SGHAT, CDR2 FQDESV (reference sequence). V lost 5 bases and J lost 7, with 17 bases in between. The protocol was immunoSEQ multiplex PCR, while the TCRdb copy is restricted to in-frame clones and leaves out a portion. The repertoire holds around 190,000 clones, with about 80% as singletons. Sequences were obtained from peripheral blood. The sequence came from a human donor in a cohort sampled during active COVID-19. This chain links TRBV11-1 with TRBJ1-1; D perhaps matches TRBD1 (6 bases). CDR3 loop: CASSPPEGEGEAFF. Written as DNA, the CDR3 is TGTGCCAGCAGCCCCCCAGAGGGGGAAGGTGAAGCTTTCTTT.